The entry below gives a single T cell receptor beta chain sequence along with its context. Patients had received no treatment of any kind before thyroid surgery. The data belong to a study of metastatic and nonmetastatic thyroid tumors. TCRdb re-called the PCR reads through MiXCR. The sample carries some 33,000 clones, about a sixth recorded once. The V gene lost 0 bases and the J gene lost 4 bases, with 13 bases spanning the gap. This CDR3 has 16 residues. From germline, CDR1 is SGHAT and CDR2 FQNNGV. The source of this sequence is a female donor with papillary thyroid cancer or a benign thyroid nodule (not recorded which). Some clones in this sample may be carry-over from other donors' samples. The sample taken for sequencing was blood. V usage is TRBV11-2 and J usage is TRBJ1-5, with a possible D match to TRBD1 (6 bases). The CDR3: CASSLEGAWRNQPQHF. CDR3 coding DNA: TGTGCCAGCAGCTTAGAGGGGGCTTGGCGAAATCAGCCCCAGCATTTT.